The next 32 T cell receptor beta chains were all read from a single sample in a study of blood T cell repertoires in COVID-19. TCRdb's table, derived via immunoSEQ multiplex PCR, lists solely in-frame clones and lacks some. The repertoire consists of around 50,000 clones, with around 73% occurring once and the leading ten covering 5.8%. What was sequenced was PBMCs or T cells enriched from blood (not recorded which). These receptors all stem from a woman between 45 and 60 years old with acute COVID-19.

V usage is TRBV7-3 and J usage is TRBJ2-3, with 7 bases lining up with TRBD2. The junction had 4 bases not matched to a gene; V was cut back by 5 bases and J by 2 bases. Looked up from germline, CDR1 is SGHTA and CDR2 is FQGTGA. The length of the CDR3 is 14 residues. The CDR3 bases are TGTGCCAGCAGCCCTGGGGGGGTCACAGATACGCAGTATTTT. Its translation: CASSPGGVTDTQYF.

V usage is TRBV7-9 and J usage is TRBJ2-7; 7 nucleotides match TRBD1. CDR3 length: 13 residues. Losses at the gene ends were 4 bases for V and 3 bases for J; bases not matched to a gene: 3. Germline V lookup: CDR1 SEHNR, CDR2 FQNEAQ (reference sequence). This chain's CDR3 is CASSYRDSYEQYF. CDR3 coding DNA: TGTGCCAGCAGCTACCGGGACAGCTACGAGCAGTACTTC.

V is TRBV19 and J is TRBJ1-6; the match to TRBD1 covers 7 bases. J was trimmed by 7 bases and V by 5 bases; bases with no gene match: 5. This CDR3 spans 14 amino acids. CDR1 and CDR2 from the germline V gene are LNHDA and SQIVND (reference sequence). CDR3 DNA: TGTGCCAGTAGTGTGGGACAGCCAAATTCACCCCTCCACTTT. Residues: CASSVGQPNSPLHF.

This clone appeared many times. This chain uses TRBV7-9 with TRBJ2-5; 12 nucleotides align to TRBD2. The CDR3 length is 15 residues. V trimming: 2 bases; J trimming: 5 bases; junction bases outside the gene matches: 3. From germline, CDR1 is SEHNR and CDR2 FQNEAQ (reference sequence). Here the CDR3 reads CASSLSGLAGETQYF. The CDR3 region has the DNA TGTGCCAGCAGCTTAAGCGGACTAGCGGGGGAGACCCAGTACTTC.

V gene TRBV19 combines with J gene TRBJ1-5; D unclear. V lost 5 bases and J 7 bases, leaving 21 bases between the germline ends. Germline lookup yields CDR1 LNHDA and CDR2 SQIVND (reference sequence). The length of the CDR3 is 16 residues. This chain's CDR3 is CASSPPGSYQRQPQHF. In DNA form, the CDR3 reads TGTGCCAGTAGTCCCCCCGGGTCTTACCAACGACAGCCCCAGCATTTT.

The chain couples TRBV6-1 to TRBJ2-5, with 7 positions matching TRBD2. With 0 bases clipped from V and 2 bases from J, the junction kept 3 bases outside the gene matches. The length of the CDR3 is 15 residues. Germline loops: CDR1 MNHNS, CDR2 SASEGT. This CDR3 reads CASSEAGGGQETQYF. The CDR3 DNA reads as TGTGCCAGCAGTGAAGCGGGGGGAGGGCAAGAGACCCAGTACTTC.

CDR3 sequence: CASSQVGGVSGNTIYF. CDR3 sequence (DNA): TGCGCCAGCAGCCAAGTCGGGGGGGTCTCTGGAAACACCATATATTTT. The chain is built from TRBV4-1 and TRBJ1-3; perhaps TRBD1 as D (5 bases). This CDR3 comprises 16 residues. With 1 base removed from V and 0 bases from J, the gap between germline ends came to 10 bases. Per the germline V gene, CDR1 is MGHRA and CDR2 is YSYEKL.

This clone was detected a few times. The chain combines TRBV4-1 with TRBJ1-5; TRBD1 aligns across 9 bases. The CDR3 is 14 residues long. Germline V gives CDR1 MGHRA, CDR2 YSYEKL. The junction had 0 bases not matched to a gene; V was cut back by 4 bases and J by 2 bases. As DNA, the CDR3 is TGCGCCAGCAGCCGGACAGGGGGCAATCAGCCCCAGCATTTT. Protein: CASSRTGGNQPQHF.

In this sample, this clone turned up a few times. This rearrangement joins TRBV11-2 to TRBJ1-4; the D gene is possibly TRBD1 (6 bases). V was pared by 5 bases and J by 7 bases, with 14 bases between. In germline, CDR1 is SGHAT, CDR2 FQNNGV. The CDR3 is 14 residues long. Here the CDR3 reads CASSEGEGAEKLFF. For the CDR3, the DNA is TGTGCCAGCAGCGAGGGGGAGGGTGCTGAAAAACTGTTTTTT.

This chain joins TRBV6-5 and TRBJ2-1, with 12 positions matching TRBD1. After removal of 7 bases from V and 7 bases from J, the junction contained 8 bases not matched to a gene. The V gene's germline CDR1 is MNHEY and CDR2 SVGAGI. This CDR3 is built from 15 residues. CDR3 nucleotides: TGTGCCAGCACCTCGGGGACAGGGGGCTTGAATGAGCAGTTCTTC. This encodes CASTSGTGGLNEQFF.

The V and J genes are TRBV7-9 and TRBJ1-1; 7 nucleotides align to TRBD1. The CDR3 has 14 amino acids. J gave up 4 bases and V 5 bases, and 7 bases lay outside the gene matches. CDR1 is SEHNR, CDR2 FQNEAQ, per germline (reference sequence). In nucleotides, the CDR3 is TGTGCCAGCAGCGTTACAGGGGATTTCACTGAAGCTTTCTTT. Amino acids: CASSVTGDFTEAFF.

The rearrangement joins TRBV5-6 to TRBJ1-2; 9 bases agree with TRBD1. Germline trimming cut 5 bases from V and 6 bases from J; bases unmatched to any gene: 8. Germline-derived CDR1 and CDR2 are SGHDT and YYEEEE. This CDR3 has 14 amino acids. CDR3 region: CASSEGTGIDGYTF. The CDR3 DNA reads as TGTGCCAGCAGTGAAGGGACAGGGATCGATGGCTACACCTTC.

Here the CDR3 DNA reads TGTGCCTGCCAAAGCGGGGGAACAGATACGCAGTATTTT. Its translation: CACQSGGTDTQYF. The genes are TRBV30 and TRBJ2-3; 8 positions agree with TRBD2. The germline CDR1 and CDR2 sequences are GTSNPN and SVGIG (reference sequence). After removal of 6 bases from V and 3 bases from J, the junction contained 5 bases not matched to a gene. CDR3 length: 13 residues.

The chain recombines TRBV5-8 with TRBJ1-4, with D unclear. Germline values: CDR1 SGHTS, CDR2 YDEGEE. This CDR3 has 15 residues. Trimming stripped 5 bases from V and 4 bases from J, with 15 bases between. DNA for the CDR3: TGTGCCAGCAGTCTTGAGTCCCCCGGTAATGAAAAACTGTTTTTT. It yields the protein CASSLESPGNEKLFF.

This clone was observed a few times. This chain joins TRBV5-1 and TRBJ1-2; D uncertain. V shed 3 bases and J shed 4 bases, with 13 bases lying between them. CDR1 and CDR2 (germline): SGHRS, YFSETQ. This CDR3 has 14 amino acids. CDR3 bases: TGCGCCAGCAGCTCCCCCGGGGAGATCTATGGCTACACCTTC. This translates into CASSSPGEIYGYTF.

To note about this clone: The same CDR3 also results from other DNA sequences found in this sample. The chain carries TRBV11-3 and TRBJ2-7, with D hard to call. This CDR3 has 12 residues. Germline CDR1 reads SGHNT; CDR2 reads YENEEA. V lost 5 bases to trimming and J lost 0 bases, with 5 bases between them. The CDR3 here is CASSPSSYEQYF. The CDR3 DNA reads as TGTGCCAGCAGCCCTAGCTCCTACGAGCAGTACTTC. Full variable domain (missing parts from reference TRBV11-3 and TRBJ2-7): EAGVVQSPRYKIIEKKQPVAFWCNPISGHNTLYWYLQNLGQGPELLIRYENEEAVDDSQLPKDRFSAERLKGVDSTLKIQPAELGDSAVYLCASSPSSYEQYFGPGTRLTVT.

The chain has TRBV28 and TRBJ2-7; 12 bases fit TRBD1. This CDR3 has 16 residues. The V segment lost 3 bases and the J segment 2 bases; nucleotides outside the gene matches: 5. CDR1 and CDR2 (germline): MDHEN, SYDVKM. Written as DNA, the CDR3 is TGTGCCAGCAGTTTCCTGGGACAGGGGGCTACCTACGAGCAGTACTTC. It encodes CASSFLGQGATYEQYF.

V is TRBV5-1 and J is TRBJ1-6; D is perhaps TRBD1 (6 bases). This CDR3 region has 15 residues. Germline V CDR1 and CDR2: SGHRS, YFSETQ. The germline V and J ends were trimmed by 0 bases and 5 bases, with 9 bases remaining between them. For the CDR3, the DNA is TGCGCCAGCAGCTTGGCAGGGGCTAATAATTCACCCCTCCACTTT. Its protein product is CASSLAGANNSPLHF.

The chain uses TRBV9 and TRBJ1-4; no firm D call. CDR3 length equals 14 residues. Trimming removed 0 bases from V and 4 bases from J, with 7 bases in between. Germline V CDR1 and CDR2: SGDLS, YYNGEE. CDR3 bases: TGTGCCAGCAGCGTAGGAGGGAATAATGAAAAACTGTTTTTT. It is translated as CASSVGGNNEKLFF.

V gene TRBV2 combines with J gene TRBJ2-2, with TRBD2 identical over 11 bases. Germline loops: CDR1 SNHLY, CDR2 FYNNEI. The CDR3 is made up of 16 amino acids. After removal of 6 bases from V and 4 bases from J, the junction contained 7 bases not matched to a gene. The CDR3 DNA is TGTGCCAGCAGCTATATCGGACTAGCGGGCACCGGGGAGCTGTTTTTT. It translates to CASSYIGLAGTGELFF.

The rearrangement joins TRBV27 to TRBJ2-6; weak D call: TRBD1 (7 bases). The V end was cut by 5 bases, the J end by 0 bases, with 23 bases between. From germline, CDR1 is MNHEY and CDR2 SMNVEV (reference sequence). This CDR3 spans 20 amino acids. CDR3 sequence reads: CASSPPPGGHTPSGANVLTF. As DNA, the CDR3 is TGTGCCAGCAGTCCCCCACCAGGGGGGCATACTCCCTCTGGGGCCAACGTCCTGACTTTC.

The V call is TRBV28, the J call TRBJ1-5, with TRBD1 matching 7 bases. Losses at the gene ends were 4 bases for V and 3 bases for J; bases not matched to a gene: 6. Germline assignment: CDR1 MDHEN and CDR2 SYDVKM. The CDR3 length is 15 residues. CDR3: CASSSDRVDNQPQHF. CDR3 bases: TGTGCCAGCAGTTCCGACAGGGTTGACAATCAGCCCCAGCATTTT.

DNA of the CDR3: TGCAGCGGGGGACAGAACATGAACACTGAAGCTTTCTTT. Translating it yields CSGGQNMNTEAFF. The chain uses TRBV29-1 and TRBJ1-1, with 7 bases matching TRBD1. The CDR3 consists of 13 residues. Germline CDR1 reads SQVTM; CDR2 reads ANQGSEA. V lost 7 bases to trimming and J lost 0 bases; unmatched junction nucleotides: 5.

This clone was counted between two and nine times. The rearrangement uses TRBV6-6 and TRBJ1-1; possibly TRBD1 for D (5 bases). CDR3 length: 14 amino acids. CDR1 MNHNY and CDR2 SVGAGI come from the germline V gene (reference sequence). V shed 6 bases and J shed 1 base, with 12 bases lying between them. CDR3 nucleotides: TGTGCCAGCAGCCCACGACAGCCGAACACTGAAGCTTTCTTT. Amino acid sequence: CASSPRQPNTEAFF.

The gene calls are TRBV19 and TRBJ1-5; 7 bases agree with TRBD1. After removal of 9 bases from V and 5 bases from J, the junction contained 16 bases not matched to a gene. The CDR3 runs to 16 residues. CDR1 and CDR2 (germline): LNHDA, SQIVND (reference sequence). The CDR3 is CASSDRWQSSDQPQHF. The CDR3 DNA reads TGTGCCAGCTCGGACAGGTGGCAGAGTTCGGATCAGCCCCAGCATTTT.

This chain uses TRBV13 with TRBJ2-1, with D tentatively TRBD2 (6 bases). In germline, CDR1 is PRHDT, CDR2 FYEKMQ (reference sequence). This CDR3 contains 15 residues. V shed 3 bases and J shed 1 base, with 10 bases lying between them. The CDR3 reads CASSFPSESYNEQFF. CDR3 in DNA: TGTGCCAGCAGCTTCCCTAGCGAATCCTACAATGAGCAGTTCTTC.

This clone was seen a few times. The J gene is TRBJ1-2, the V gene TRBV7-9; 8 bases agree with TRBD1. Trimming took 3 bases from V and 4 from J; bases not matched to a gene: 7. CDR1 and CDR2 (germline): SEHNR, FQNEAQ (reference sequence). The CDR3 runs to 15 residues. Here the CDR3 DNA reads TGTGCCAGCAGCTTGTTGGCAGGGGGCACCTATGGCTACACCTTC. Amino acids: CASSLLAGGTYGYTF.

The chain employs TRBV7-9 and TRBJ1-2; 11 nucleotides agree with TRBD1. CDR3 length: 15 residues. The J segment lost 3 bases and the V segment lost 5 bases, leaving 5 bases of the junction unmatched. Germline CDR1 SEHNR, CDR2 FQNEAQ (reference sequence). The DNA for the CDR3 is TGTGCCAGCAGCCCTCCGGGACAGGGGGACTATGGCTACACCTTC. This sequence encodes CASSPPGQGDYGYTF.

This clone was counted between two and nine times. The V gene is TRBV5-1, the J gene TRBJ2-6; TRBD2 aligns across 7 bases. Trimming removed 0 bases from V and 0 bases from J; junction bases left unmatched: 0. The CDR3 runs to 16 residues. Germline V gives CDR1 SGHRS, CDR2 YFSETQ. CDR3 in amino acids: CASSLGGGSGANVLTF. The CDR3 DNA reads TGCGCCAGCAGCTTGGGCGGGGGCTCTGGGGCCAACGTCCTGACTTTC.

The chain carries TRBV2 and TRBJ1-3; tentative D call: TRBD1 (6 bases). The V gene's germline CDR1 is SNHLY and CDR2 FYNNEI. The length of the CDR3 is 14 residues. Trimming left V 2 bases short and J 9 bases short, with 14 bases between. Here the CDR3 reads CASSERVQGGTIYF. The CDR3 bases are TGTGCCAGCAGTGAAAGAGTACAGGGTGGCACCATATATTTT.

This chain links TRBV5-1 with TRBJ2-7; 11 bases line up with TRBD2. The CDR3 totals 13 residues. The V and J ends lost 7 bases and 2 bases, in that order; junction bases with no gene match: 2. CDR1 is SGHRS and CDR2 is YFSETQ in the germline V gene. The CDR3 sequence: CASDSGGAYEQYF. In nucleotides, the CDR3 is TGCGCCAGCGATAGCGGGGGGGCCTACGAGCAGTACTTC.

This clone was picked up a small number of times. The V call is TRBV18, the J call TRBJ2-1; 8 nucleotides line up with TRBD2. V was pared by 3 bases and J by 6 bases, with 10 bases of the junction left unmatched. The CDR3 loop spans 16 amino acids. Looked up from germline, CDR1 is KGHSH and CDR2 is LQKENI. CDR3 coding DNA: TGTGCCAGCTCACCCCCTGGGCGGGGGGCCTTCAATGAGCAGTTCTTC. The encoded protein is CASSPPGRGAFNEQFF.